The 9 T cell receptor beta chains listed next were all sequenced from one sample in a study of radiation and T cells in renal cell carcinoma. Assay used: immunoSEQ multiplex PCR; TCRdb lists only in-frame clones, some missing. The sample yields about 59,000 clones, about three quarters seen once. Stated time point: baseline pretreatment blood. The treatment was: 15 Gy SBRT to primary tumor, nephrectomy 4 weeks later. Sequencing was performed on blood, taken from a patient whose treatment included radiotherapy and nephrectomy. The source of these receptors is a man between 60 and 75 years old with renal cell carcinoma.

As to this clone: The junction departs from the called germline gene at one end, perhaps through a read error. V is TRBV7-2 and J is TRBJ2-1, with 9 positions matching TRBD2. This CDR3 is 16 amino acids long. The V gene's germline CDR1 is SGHTA and CDR2 FQGNSA. The CDR3 DNA sequence: TGTGCCAGCAGCTTATTTAGCGGGAGCTCCCACAATGAGCAGTTCTTC. This encodes CASSLFSGSSHNEQFF.

The chain is built from TRBV13 and TRBJ1-2, with 7 bases matching TRBD1. The CDR3 totals 15 residues. Germline CDR1 is PRHDT and CDR2 is FYEKMQ (reference sequence). The ends lost 4 bases at V and 7 bases at J; junction bases unmatched: 12. The DNA of the CDR3 is TGTGCCAGCAGCTGGGACAGACAGGATCGAGGTGGCTACACCTTC. The encoded protein is CASSWDRQDRGGYTF.

The rearrangement uses TRBV19 and TRBJ1-1, with no clear D. V dropped 1 base and J dropped 5 bases, with 14 bases sitting between them. The V gene's germline CDR1 is LNHDA and CDR2 SQIVND (reference sequence). This CDR3 spans 15 amino acids. The CDR3 region is CASSIGVAPGTEAFF. The CDR3 DNA follows: TGTGCCAGTAGTATAGGAGTCGCTCCGGGAACTGAAGCTTTCTTT.

The chain carries TRBV6-1 and TRBJ1-5; TRBD1 agrees at 10 bases. The CDR3 is 15 residues long. Trimming removed 3 bases from V and 2 bases from J; junction bases left unmatched: 1. Germline assignment: CDR1 MNHNS and CDR2 SASEGT. The CDR3 here is CASSDGTGGNQPQHF. The CDR3 bases are TGTGCCAGCAGTGACGGGACAGGGGGCAATCAGCCCCAGCATTTT.

This chain links TRBV19 with TRBJ1-1; tentatively, D is TRBD1 (5 bases). V lost 7 bases to trimming and J lost 0 bases, with 18 bases between them. Germline CDR1 LNHDA, CDR2 SQIVND (reference sequence). CDR3 length: 16 amino acids. The CDR3 loop reads CASTPTGGALNTEAFF. Here the CDR3 DNA reads TGTGCCAGTACGCCTACCGGGGGAGCTTTGAACACTGAAGCTTTCTTT.

V and J are TRBV7-6 and TRBJ1-4, with a tentative D call TRBD1 (5 bases). V shed 1 base and J shed 0 bases, with 15 bases lying between them. This CDR3 has 18 amino acids. The germline CDR1 and CDR2 sequences are SGHVS and FNYEAQ. The CDR3: CASSLGAGRYTTNEKLFF. CDR3 nucleotides: TGTGCCAGCAGCTTAGGGGCAGGGCGCTATACAACTAATGAAAAACTGTTTTTT.

This chain uses TRBV28 with TRBJ2-3, with TRBD2 matching over 8 bases. The CDR3 runs to 15 residues. The germline CDR1 and CDR2 sequences are MDHEN and SYDVKM. V was clipped by 5 bases and J by 6 bases; unmatched bases: 10. CDR3 residues: CASSLPGLVGDTQYF. The CDR3 bases are TGTGCCAGCAGTCTCCCGGGACTAGTTGGTGATACGCAGTATTTT.

J is TRBJ1-3 and V is TRBV9; D might be TRBD1 (5 bases). The CDR3 extends over 15 amino acids. Germline V gene lookup returns CDR1 SGDLS and CDR2 YYNGEE. V shed 4 bases and J shed 0 bases, with 11 bases lying between them. In DNA, the CDR3 is TGTGCCAGCAGCACCCGGACATTCTCTGGAAACACCATATATTTT. Amino acids: CASSTRTFSGNTIYF.

This clone was recorded a few times. The V and J genes are TRBV30 and TRBJ1-2; no clear D gene. The CDR3 has 14 residues. V gave up 5 bases and J gave up 8 bases, with 21 bases separating them. The germline gives CDR1 GTSNPN, CDR2 SVGIG (reference sequence). The CDR3 sequence: CAWGRTSARRGYTF. In nucleotides, the CDR3 is TGTGCCTGGGGCAGAACTTCCGCGAGACGGGGCTACACCTTC.